This T cell receptor beta chain was captured in a study of T cell changes during pregnancy in multiple sclerosis. This CDR3 comprises 14 residues. V lost 8 bases, J lost 3 bases, and 16 bases lay in between. Germline assignment: CDR1 PRHDT and CDR2 FYEKMQ (reference sequence). This table comes from immunoSEQ multiplex PCR, and its TCRdb copy is limited to in-frame clones, with some not included. The sample carries under 55,000 clones, roughly 95% recorded once. The TCR originated in a female donor with multiple sclerosis, enrolled in a pregnancy study. Sequencing used CD4+ T cells from peripheral blood mononuclear cells, obtained in the third trimester of pregnancy. The J gene is TRBJ1-2, the V gene TRBV13, with D unclear. CDR3 nucleotide sequence: TGTGCCAGCGGAAGAAGGGAGTATGACTATGGCTACACCTTC. This sequence encodes CASGRREYDYGYTF.